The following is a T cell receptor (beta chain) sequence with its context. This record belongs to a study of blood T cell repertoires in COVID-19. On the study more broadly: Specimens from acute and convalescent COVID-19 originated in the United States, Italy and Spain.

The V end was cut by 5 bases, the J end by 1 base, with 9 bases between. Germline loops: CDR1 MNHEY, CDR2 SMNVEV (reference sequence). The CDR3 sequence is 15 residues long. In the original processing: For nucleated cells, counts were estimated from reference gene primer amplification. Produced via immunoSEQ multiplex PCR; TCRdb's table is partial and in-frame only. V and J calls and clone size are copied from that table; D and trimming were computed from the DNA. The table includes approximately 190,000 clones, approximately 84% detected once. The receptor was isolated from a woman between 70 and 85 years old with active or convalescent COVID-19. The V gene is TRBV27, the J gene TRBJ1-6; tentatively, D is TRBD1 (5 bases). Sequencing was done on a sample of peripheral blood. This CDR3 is CASSPGISYNSPLHF. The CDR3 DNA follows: TGTGCCAGCAGTCCAGGGATATCCTATAATTCACCCCTCCACTTT.